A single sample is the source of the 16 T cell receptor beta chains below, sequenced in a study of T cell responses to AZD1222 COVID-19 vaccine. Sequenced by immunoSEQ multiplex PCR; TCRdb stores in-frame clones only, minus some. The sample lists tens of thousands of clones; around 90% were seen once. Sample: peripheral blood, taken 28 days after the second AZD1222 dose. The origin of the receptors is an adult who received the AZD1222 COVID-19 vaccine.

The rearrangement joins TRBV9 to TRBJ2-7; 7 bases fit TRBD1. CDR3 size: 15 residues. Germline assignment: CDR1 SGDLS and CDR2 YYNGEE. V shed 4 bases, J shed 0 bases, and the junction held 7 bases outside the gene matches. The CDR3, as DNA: TGTGCCAGCAGCCCGTTACAGGGGACCTCCTACGAGCAGTACTTC. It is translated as CASSPLQGTSYEQYF.

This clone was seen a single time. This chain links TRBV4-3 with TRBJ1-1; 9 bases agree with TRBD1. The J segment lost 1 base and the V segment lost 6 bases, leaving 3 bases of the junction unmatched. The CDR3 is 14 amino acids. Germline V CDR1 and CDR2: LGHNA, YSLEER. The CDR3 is CASRLQGANTEAFF. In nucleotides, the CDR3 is TGCGCCAGCAGACTACAGGGGGCGAACACTGAAGCTTTCTTT.

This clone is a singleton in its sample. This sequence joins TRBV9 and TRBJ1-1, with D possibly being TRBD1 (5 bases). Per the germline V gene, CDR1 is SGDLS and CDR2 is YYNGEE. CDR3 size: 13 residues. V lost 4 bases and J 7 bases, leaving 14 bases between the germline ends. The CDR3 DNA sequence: TGTGCCAGCAGCCCGTCGGGGGGGATTGAAGCTTTCTTT. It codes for CASSPSGGIEAFF. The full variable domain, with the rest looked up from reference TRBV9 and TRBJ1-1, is DSGVTQTPKHLITATGQRVTLRCSPRSGDLSVYWYQQSLDQGLQFLIQYYNGEERAKGNILERFSAQQFPDLHSELNLSSLELGDSALYFCASSPSGGIEAFFGQGTRLTVV.

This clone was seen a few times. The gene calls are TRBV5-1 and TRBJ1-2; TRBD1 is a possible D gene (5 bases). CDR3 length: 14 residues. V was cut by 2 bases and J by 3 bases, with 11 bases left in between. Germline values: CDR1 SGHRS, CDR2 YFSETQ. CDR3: CASSFSGSDYGYTF. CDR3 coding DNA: TGCGCCAGCAGCTTTTCAGGGTCAGACTATGGCTACACCTTC.

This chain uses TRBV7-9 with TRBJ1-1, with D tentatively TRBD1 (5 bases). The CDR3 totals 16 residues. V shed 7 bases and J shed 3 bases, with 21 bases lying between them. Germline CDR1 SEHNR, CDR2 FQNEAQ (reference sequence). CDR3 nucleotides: TGTGCCAGCACCCTAGGACATCCTACGGGGGACACTGAAGCTTTCTTT. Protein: CASTLGHPTGDTEAFF. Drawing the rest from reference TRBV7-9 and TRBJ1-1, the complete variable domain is DTGVSQNPRHKITKRGQNVTFRCDPISEHNRLYWYRQTLGQGPEFLTYFQNEAQLEKSRLLSDRFSAERPKGSFSTLEIQRTEQGDSAMYLCASTLGHPTGDTEAFFGQGTRLTVV.

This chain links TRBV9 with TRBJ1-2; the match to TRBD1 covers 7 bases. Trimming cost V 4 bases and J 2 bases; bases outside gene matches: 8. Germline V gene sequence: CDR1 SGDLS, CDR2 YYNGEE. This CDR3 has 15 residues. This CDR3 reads CASSLWTGLNYGYTF. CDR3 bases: TGTGCCAGCAGCCTTTGGACAGGATTGAACTATGGCTACACCTTC. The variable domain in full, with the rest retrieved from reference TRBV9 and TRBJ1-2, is DSGVTQTPKHLITATGQRVTLRCSPRSGDLSVYWYQQSLDQGLQFLIQYYNGEERAKGNILERFSAQQFPDLHSELNLSSLELGDSALYFCASSLWTGLNYGYTFGSGTRLTVV.

In nucleotides, the CDR3 is TGTGCCAGCAGCTTTTTAGAGGACCACTGGGGGAATTCCTACGAGCAGTACTTC. Translated: CASSFLEDHWGNSYEQYF. The chain employs TRBV11-2 and TRBJ2-7; D may be TRBD1 or TRBD2 (5 bases each). In germline, CDR1 is SGHAT, CDR2 FQNNGV. The CDR3 has 18 residues. V was pared by 3 bases and J by 1 base, with 22 bases between. Variable domain in full (rest from reference TRBV11-2 and TRBJ2-7): EAGVAQSPRYKIIEKRQSVAFWCNPISGHATLYWYQQILGQGPKLLIQFQNNGVVDDSQLPKDRFSAERLKGVDSTLKIQPAKLEDSAVYLCASSFLEDHWGNSYEQYFGPGTRLTVT.

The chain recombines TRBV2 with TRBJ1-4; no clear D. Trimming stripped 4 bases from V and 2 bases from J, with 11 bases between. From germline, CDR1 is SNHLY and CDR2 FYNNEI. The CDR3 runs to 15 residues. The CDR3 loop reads CASSVASGTNEKLFF. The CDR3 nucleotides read TGTGCCAGCAGTGTTGCTTCGGGTACTAATGAAAAACTGTTTTTT.

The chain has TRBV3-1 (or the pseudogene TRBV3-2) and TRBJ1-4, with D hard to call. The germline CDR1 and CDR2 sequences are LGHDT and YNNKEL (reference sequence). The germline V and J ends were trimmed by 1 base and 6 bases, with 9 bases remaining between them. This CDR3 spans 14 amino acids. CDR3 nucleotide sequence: TGTGCCAGCAGCCAAGGATTCGGGGATGAAAAACTGTTTTTT. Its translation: CASSQGFGDEKLFF.

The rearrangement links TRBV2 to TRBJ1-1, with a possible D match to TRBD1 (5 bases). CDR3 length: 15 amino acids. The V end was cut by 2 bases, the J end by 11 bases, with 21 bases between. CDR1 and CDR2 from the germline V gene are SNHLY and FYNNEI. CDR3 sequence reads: CASSEQPDTSEAAFF. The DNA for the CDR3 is TGTGCCAGCAGTGAACAACCGGACACCTCAGAGGCGGCTTTCTTT.

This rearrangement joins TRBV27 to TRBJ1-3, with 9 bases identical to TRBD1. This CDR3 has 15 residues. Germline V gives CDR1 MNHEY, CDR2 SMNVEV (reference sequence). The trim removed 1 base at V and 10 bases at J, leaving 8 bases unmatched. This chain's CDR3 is CASSLFRDRGTTIYF. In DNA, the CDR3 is TGTGCCAGCAGTTTATTCCGAGACAGGGGGACGACCATATATTTT.

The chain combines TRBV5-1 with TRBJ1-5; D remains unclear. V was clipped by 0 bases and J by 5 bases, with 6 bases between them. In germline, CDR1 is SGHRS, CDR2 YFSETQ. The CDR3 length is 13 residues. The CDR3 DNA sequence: TGCGCCAGCAGCTTGGCCCCTGATCAGCCCCAGCATTTT. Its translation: CASSLAPDQPQHF. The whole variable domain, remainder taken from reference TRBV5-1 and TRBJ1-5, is KAGVTQTPRYLIKTRGQQVTLSCSPISGHRSVSWYQQTPGQGLQFLFEYFSETQRNKGNFPGRFSGRQFSNSRSEMNVSTLELGDSALYLCASSLAPDQPQHFGDGTRLSIL.

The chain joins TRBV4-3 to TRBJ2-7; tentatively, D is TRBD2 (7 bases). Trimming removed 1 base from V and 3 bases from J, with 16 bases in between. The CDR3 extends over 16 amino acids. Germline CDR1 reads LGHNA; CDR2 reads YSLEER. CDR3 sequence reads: CASSQGIGGPYYEQYF. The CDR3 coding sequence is TGCGCCAGCAGCCAAGGGATCGGGGGGCCCTACTACGAGCAGTACTTC.

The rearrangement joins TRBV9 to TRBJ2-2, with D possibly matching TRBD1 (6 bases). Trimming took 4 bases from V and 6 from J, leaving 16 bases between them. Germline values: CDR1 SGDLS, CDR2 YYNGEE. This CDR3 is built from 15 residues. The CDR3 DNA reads TGTGCCAGCAGCTCCGCCTGGACAGCGGCCGGGGAGCTGTTTTTT. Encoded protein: CASSSAWTAAGELFF. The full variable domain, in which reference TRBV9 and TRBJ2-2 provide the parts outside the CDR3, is DSGVTQTPKHLITATGQRVTLRCSPRSGDLSVYWYQQSLDQGLQFLIQYYNGEERAKGNILERFSAQQFPDLHSELNLSSLELGDSALYFCASSSAWTAAGELFFGEGSRLTVL.

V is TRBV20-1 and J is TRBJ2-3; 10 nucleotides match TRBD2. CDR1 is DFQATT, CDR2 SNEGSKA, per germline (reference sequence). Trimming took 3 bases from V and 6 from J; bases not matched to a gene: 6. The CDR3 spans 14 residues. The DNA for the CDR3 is TGCAGTGCTAGTCTGGGACTAGCGACTGATACGCAGTATTTT. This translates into CSASLGLATDTQYF.

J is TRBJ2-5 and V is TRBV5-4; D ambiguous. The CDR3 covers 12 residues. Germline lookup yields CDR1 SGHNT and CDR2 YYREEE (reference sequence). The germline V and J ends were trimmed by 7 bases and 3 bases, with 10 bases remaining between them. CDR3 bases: TGTGCCAGCGGCCCTGGGGAAGAGACCCAGTACTTC. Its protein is CASGPGEETQYF.